This TCR beta chain was identified during a study of T-cell memory formation after mild COVID-19. TCRdb analysed the 5' RACE reads with MiXCR anew, one entry per CDR3 protein. The data show approximately 200,000 distinct CDR3 sequences, more than 15% seen once. Per germline, CDR1 SQVTM and CDR2 ANQGSEA. Trimming took 6 bases from V and 0 from J; bases not matched to a gene: 7. The CDR3 contains 14 residues. V is TRBV29-1 and J is TRBJ2-7; 8 bases line up with TRBD1. Sequencing used PBMCs or a T cell subset sorted from them (not recorded which). This sequence originates from an adult woman who had mild COVID-19 (a few samples of this study predate the infection). Cell type and time point are not known. The DNA for the CDR3 is TGCAGCGTAGTTCGGACAGGGAGCTCCTACGAGCAGTACTTC. It translates to CSVVRTGSSYEQYF.